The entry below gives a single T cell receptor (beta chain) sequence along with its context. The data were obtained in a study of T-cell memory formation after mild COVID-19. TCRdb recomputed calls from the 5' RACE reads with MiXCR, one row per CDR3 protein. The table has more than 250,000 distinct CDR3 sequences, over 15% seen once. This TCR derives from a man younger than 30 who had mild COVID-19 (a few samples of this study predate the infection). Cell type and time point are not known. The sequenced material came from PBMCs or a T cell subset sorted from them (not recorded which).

CDR3 sequence: CASSLGLAAETQYF. DNA of the CDR3: TGTGCCAGCAGTTTAGGACTAGCGGCGGAGACCCAGTACTTC. The chain recombines TRBV12-3 or TRBV12-4 with TRBJ2-5; the match to TRBD2 covers 9 bases. This CDR3 has 14 residues. With V trimmed by 1 base and J by 5 bases, 2 bases remained unmatched.